The rows below give T cell receptor beta chains drawn from one sample of a study of cytomegalovirus exposure and HLA in healthy donors. Profiled with immunoSEQ multiplex PCR; TCRdb holds only in-frame clones, not every one. Of 85,000 to 100,000 clones in the sample, about four fifths were seen once. Sample: PBMCs. These TCRs come from a human donor in good health. CDR3s include the opening cysteine and the closing phenylalanine or tryptophan. A D gene is named only where the DNA matches it firmly. Clone size, where shown, is once, few, many, or a class for clones that have expanded.

.	TRBV5-6	.	13	TRBJ2-5	TGTGCCAGCAGCTTGCCGGGTACCGAGACCCAGTACTTC	CASSLPGTETQYF
.	TRBV6-6	.	16	TRBJ2-2	TGTGCCAGCAGTCCTGCCTCTGGGACATACACCGGGGAGCTGTTTTTT	CASSPASGTYTGELFF
TRBD1	TRBV19	.	14	TRBJ1-1	TGTGCCAGTAGTCCCTGGACAGGGGAAGGCGAAGCTTTCTTT	CASSPWTGEGEAFF
.	TRBV29-1	.	13	TRBJ2-7	TGCAGCGTTGAAATGTGGCAGGGCGGCGAGCAGTACTTC	CSVEMWQGGEQYF
TRBD1	TRBV14	.	13	TRBJ2-7	TGTGCCAGCAGCCGCGCAGGACAGGGCCCATACTCCTTC	CASSRAGQGPYSF
.	TRBV19	.	14	TRBJ1-2	TGTGCCAGTAACCAGTGGGGGGAGTCGGATGGCTACACCTTC	CASNQWGESDGYTF
.	TRBV7-2	.	15	TRBJ2-3	TGTGCCAGCAGCTTAATGTTTACTAGCACAGATACGCAGTATTTT	CASSLMFTSTDTQYF
.	TRBV7-2	.	15	TRBJ2-5	TGTGCCAGCAGCTTAGGCACGGGACTCGAAGAGACCCAGTACTTC	CASSLGTGLEETQYF
.	TRBV7-9	.	13	TRBJ2-7	TGTGCCAGCAGCTTACCGGGGGTCTACGAGCAGTACTTC	CASSLPGVYEQYF
.	TRBV18	.	15	TRBJ1-2	TGTGCCAGCTCACCACCCTTCGGGGGGGACTATGGCTACACCTTC	CASSPPFGGDYGYTF
TRBD1	TRBV19	.	16	TRBJ1-1	TGTGCCAGTAGTATTGTTTGGACAGGGCGCTCCACTGAAGCTTTCTTT	CASSIVWTGRSTEAFF
.	TRBV4-1	.	17	TRBJ2-3	TGCGCCAGCAGCCAAGAGGGGATGGCAGGGCGCACAGATACGCAGTATTTT	CASSQEGMAGRTDTQYF
.	TRBV7-6	.	14	TRBJ1-1	TGTGCCAGCAGCCCAGCTACAGGGAACACTGAAGCTTTCTTT	CASSPATGNTEAFF
TRBD1	TRBV6-1	.	16	TRBJ2-3	TGTGCCAGCAGTGAAGTGGGGACAGGGCCCAGTGGTACGCAGTATTTT	CASSEVGTGPSGTQYF
TRBD1	TRBV14	few	13	TRBJ1-2	TGTGCCAGCAGCCGGGACAGCCACTATGGCTACACCTTC	CASSRDSHYGYTF
TRBD1	TRBV5-1	.	14	TRBJ1-2	TGCGCCAGCAGCTTGGAGGGACAGGGGGCCGGCTACACCTTC	CASSLEGQGAGYTF
.	TRBV18	.	16	TRBJ2-7	TGTGCCAGCTCACCACCAACAGGCGGCCTCTCCTACGAGCAGTACTTC	CASSPPTGGLSYEQYF
.	TRBV25-1	.	14	TRBJ1-1	TGTGCCAGCAGTGCCCTGGACAGGAACACTGAAGCTTTCTTT	CASSALDRNTEAFF
TRBD2	TRBV6-5	.	14	TRBJ2-1	TGTGCCAGCAGTTACTCTGGGACTAGCGGGGGCCCTTTCTTC	CASSYSGTSGGPFF
TRBD1	TRBV10-3	.	14	TRBJ2-7	TGTGCCATCAGCCGAGGACAGGGGATAGACGAGCAGTACTTC	CAISRGQGIDEQYF
.	TRBV14	.	17	TRBJ1-6	TGTGCCAGCAGCCAAGAGAGGGGGAACGCCTATAATTCACCCCTCCACTTT	CASSQERGNAYNSPLHF
TRBD1	TRBV18	many	14	TRBJ1-2	TGTGCCAGCTCTGAGACAGGGGCTAACTATGGCTACACCTTC	CASSETGANYGYTF
.	TRBV29-1	.	14	TRBJ2-3	TGCAGCGTTGCGCCACTAATAATAGAAGATACGCAGTATTTT	CSVAPLIIEDTQYF
.	TRBV11-2	.	17	TRBJ2-3	TGTGCCAGCAGCTTAGATTCCGACAGGATCGAGCGAGATACGCAGTATTTT	CASSLDSDRIERDTQYF
TRBD1	TRBV5-1	.	14	TRBJ1-1	TGCGCCAGCAGCAAAGGGACAGCGAACACTGAAGCTTTCTTT	CASSKGTANTEAFF
TRBD1	TRBV5-5	few	15	TRBJ1-1	TGTGCCAGCAGCCTCCCCGACAGGGGCAACACTGAAGCTTTCTTT	CASSLPDRGNTEAFF